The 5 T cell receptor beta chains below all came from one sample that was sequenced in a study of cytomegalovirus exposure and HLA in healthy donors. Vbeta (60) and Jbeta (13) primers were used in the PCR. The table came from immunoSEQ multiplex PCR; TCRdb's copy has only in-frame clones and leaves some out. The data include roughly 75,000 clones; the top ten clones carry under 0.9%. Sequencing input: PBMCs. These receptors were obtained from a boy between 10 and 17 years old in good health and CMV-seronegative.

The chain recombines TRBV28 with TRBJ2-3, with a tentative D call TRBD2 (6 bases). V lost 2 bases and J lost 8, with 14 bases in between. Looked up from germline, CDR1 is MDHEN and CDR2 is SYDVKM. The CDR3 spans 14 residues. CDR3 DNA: TGTGCCAGCAGTTTAATCAGCTTCGGGGGTACGCAGTATTTT. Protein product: CASSLISFGGTQYF.

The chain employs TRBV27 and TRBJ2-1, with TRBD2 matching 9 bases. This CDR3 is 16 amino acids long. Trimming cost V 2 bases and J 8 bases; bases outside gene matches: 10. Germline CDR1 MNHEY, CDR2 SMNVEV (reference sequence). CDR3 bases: TGTGCCAGCAGTTTAAAGGGCGGGAGGGCCTTTGATGAGCAGTTCTTC. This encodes CASSLKGGRAFDEQFF.

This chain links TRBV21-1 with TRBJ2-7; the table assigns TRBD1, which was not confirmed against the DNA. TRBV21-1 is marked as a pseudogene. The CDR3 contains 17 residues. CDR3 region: CASSKATHGTGTYEQYF. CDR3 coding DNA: TGTGCCAGCAGCAAAGCGACCCACGGGACAGGGACCTACGAGCAGTACTTC.

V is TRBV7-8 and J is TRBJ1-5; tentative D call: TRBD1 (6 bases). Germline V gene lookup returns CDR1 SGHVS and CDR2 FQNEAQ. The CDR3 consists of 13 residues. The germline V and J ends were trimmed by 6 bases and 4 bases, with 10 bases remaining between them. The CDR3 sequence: CASSRDTNQPQHF. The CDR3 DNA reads TGTGCCAGCAGTAGGGACACAAATCAGCCCCAGCATTTT.

CDR3 DNA sequence: TGTGCCAGCAGCTTTGGGGTCGGAGGGTACACTGAAGCTTTCTTT. Amino acids: CASSFGVGGYTEAFF. The chain recombines TRBV5-8 with TRBJ1-1; D ambiguous. Germline loops: CDR1 SGHTS, CDR2 YDEGEE. The CDR3 is 15 residues long. V lost 2 bases to trimming and J lost 3 bases, with 14 bases between them.